The 3 T cell receptor beta chains in this list originate from one sample, sequenced in a study of T cell changes during pregnancy in multiple sclerosis. Here immunoSEQ multiplex PCR was the method, and the copy in TCRdb shows in-frame clones only, minus some. The sample has 30,000 to 40,000 clones, 91% seen once. Sequences were derived from CD4+ T cells from peripheral blood mononuclear cells, sampled in the third trimester of pregnancy. These receptors were obtained from a female donor in good health, enrolled as a control in a pregnancy study.

This clone has only one observation. The chain joins TRBV7-3 to TRBJ1-1; D not certain. CDR3 length equals 14 residues. CDR1 is SGHTA, CDR2 FQGTGA, per germline. The ends were cut back, 5 bases at V and 4 bases at J, with 14 bases in the middle. This CDR3 is CASSPNGGSTEAFF. The CDR3 DNA reads TGTGCCAGCAGCCCTAATGGTGGGAGCACTGAAGCTTTCTTT.

The V gene is TRBV19, the J gene TRBJ1-2, with D hard to call. The CDR3 is 14 amino acids. Trimming took off 5 bases at V and 5 bases at J, with 15 bases between the two ends. Germline-derived CDR1 and CDR2 are LNHDA and SQIVND (reference sequence). CDR3 sequence: CASSREQSPYGYTF. Here the CDR3 DNA reads TGTGCCAGTAGTCGGGAACAAAGCCCTTATGGCTACACCTTC.

This chain connects TRBV6-1 to TRBJ2-1; TRBD2 matches at 12 bases. The CDR3 length is 15 residues. Germline lookup yields CDR1 MNHNS and CDR2 SASEGT. The CDR3 DNA reads TGTGCGACTATACCAGGGACTAGCGGGTGGAATGAGCAGTTCTTC. This translates into CATIPGTSGWNEQFF.